These T cell receptor beta chains were read from a single sample in a study of CD8+ T cells in alopecia areata. Assay used: immunoSEQ multiplex PCR; TCRdb lists only in-frame clones, some missing. The table includes fewer than 150,000 clones, roughly four fifths detected once. This material consisted of CD8+ T cells sorted from blood, taken at week 4, from a patient treated with tofacitinib. All receptors derive from a human donor with alopecia areata. Both conserved end residues are part of each CDR3. The D gene is left open where the match is weak. The size field is filled for only some rows; it gives once, few, many or a size class.

v_gene: TRBV7-9
abundance: -
d_gene: -
j_gene: TRBJ1-1
CDR3aa: CASSLGQGSNTEAFF
CDR3nt: TGTGCCAGCAGCTTAGGTCAGGGATCGAACACTGAAGCTTTCTTT

v_gene: TRBV6-6
abundance: -
d_gene: -
j_gene: TRBJ1-1
CDR3aa: CASSKSTGANTEAFF
CDR3nt: TGTGCCAGCAGCAAATCGACCGGGGCGAACACTGAAGCTTTCTTT

v_gene: TRBV4-1
abundance: -
d_gene: -
j_gene: TRBJ2-7
CDR3aa: CASSQDSYEQYF
CDR3nt: TGCGCCAGCAGCCAAGATTCCTACGAGCAGTACTTC

v_gene: TRBV10-2
abundance: -
d_gene: TRBD1
j_gene: TRBJ2-4
CDR3aa: CASSSLGQVYIQYF
CDR3nt: TGCGCCAGCAGCTCTCTCGGACAGGTTTACATTCAGTACTTC

v_gene: TRBV19
abundance: -
d_gene: -
j_gene: TRBJ2-3
CDR3aa: CASSARVTDTQYF
CDR3nt: TGTGCCAGTAGTGCCAGAGTCACAGATACGCAGTATTTT

v_gene: TRBV7-2
abundance: -
d_gene: TRBD1
j_gene: TRBJ2-2
CDR3aa: CASSYSMGQAFTGELFF
CDR3nt: TGTGCCAGCAGCTATAGCATGGGACAGGCGTTCACCGGGGAGCTGTTTTTT

v_gene: TRBV27
abundance: -
d_gene: TRBD1
j_gene: TRBJ2-7
CDR3aa: CASSYLADRVYEQYF
CDR3nt: TGTGCCAGCAGCTACTTAGCGGACAGGGTCTACGAGCAGTACTTC

v_gene: TRBV7-9
abundance: -
d_gene: TRBD1
j_gene: TRBJ1-3
CDR3aa: CASSPTGAGNTIYF
CDR3nt: TGTGCCAGCAGCCCGACAGGGGCTGGAAACACCATATATTTT

v_gene: TRBV4-3
abundance: -
d_gene: TRBD1
j_gene: TRBJ1-2
CDR3aa: CASSLPGQGPGYGYTF
CDR3nt: TGCGCCAGCAGCTTGCCGGGACAGGGTCCAGGGTATGGCTACACCTTC

v_gene: TRBV4-1
abundance: -
d_gene: -
j_gene: TRBJ2-2
CDR3aa: CASSQVPFSGTGELFF
CDR3nt: TGCGCCAGCAGCCAAGTTCCGTTTAGCGGCACCGGGGAGCTGTTTTTT

v_gene: TRBV6-6
abundance: -
d_gene: -
j_gene: TRBJ1-6
CDR3aa: CASSYGGPLNNSPLHF
CDR3nt: TGTGCCAGCAGTTACGGGGGGCCCCTCAATAATTCACCCCTCCACTTT

v_gene: TRBV7-9
abundance: -
d_gene: TRBD1
j_gene: TRBJ2-5
CDR3aa: CASSLGQGETQYF
CDR3nt: TGTGCCAGCAGCCTCGGACAGGGAGAGACCCAGTACTTC

v_gene: TRBV7-6
abundance: -
d_gene: -
j_gene: TRBJ2-1
CDR3aa: CASTLEGGGSSYNEQFF
CDR3nt: TGTGCCAGCACCCTAGAGGGGGGCGGCAGCTCCTACAATGAGCAGTTCTTC

v_gene: TRBV6-5
abundance: -
d_gene: -
j_gene: TRBJ2-6
CDR3aa: CASSYGGAGANVLTF
CDR3nt: TGTGCCAGCAGTTACGGGGGAGCCGGGGCCAACGTCCTGACTTTC

v_gene: TRBV7-2
abundance: -
d_gene: -
j_gene: TRBJ2-3
CDR3aa: CASSYSWDTQYF
CDR3nt: TGTGCCAGCAGCTACAGTTGGGATACGCAGTATTTT

v_gene: TRBV9
abundance: -
d_gene: -
j_gene: TRBJ2-5
CDR3aa: CASSGYQETQYF
CDR3nt: TGTGCCAGCAGCGGTTACCAAGAGACCCAGTACTTC

v_gene: TRBV4-2
abundance: -
d_gene: -
j_gene: TRBJ2-2
CDR3aa: CASGSNTGELFF
CDR3nt: TGTGCCAGCGGCTCAAACACCGGGGAGCTGTTTTTT

v_gene: TRBV5-1
abundance: -
d_gene: TRBD2
j_gene: TRBJ2-3
CDR3aa: CASSIRLAPPLNTQYF
CDR3nt: TGCGCCAGCAGCATTCGACTAGCTCCGCCTCTAAATACGCAGTATTTT

v_gene: TRBV4-3
abundance: -
d_gene: -
j_gene: TRBJ2-1
CDR3aa: CASSQIPGNEQFF
CDR3nt: TGCGCCAGCAGCCAGATACCGGGCAATGAGCAGTTCTTC

v_gene: TRBV4-3
abundance: -
d_gene: -
j_gene: TRBJ2-7
CDR3aa: CASSQDKRAEQYF
CDR3nt: TGCGCCAGCAGCCAAGATAAGAGGGCCGAGCAGTACTTC

v_gene: TRBV5-6
abundance: -
d_gene: -
j_gene: TRBJ2-4
CDR3aa: CASSLSLALHIQYF
CDR3nt: TGTGCCAGCAGCTTGTCTCTAGCATTGCACATTCAGTACTTC

v_gene: TRBV9
abundance: -
d_gene: -
j_gene: TRBJ1-1
CDR3aa: CASNHLGGYTEAFF
CDR3nt: TGTGCCAGCAACCACCTTGGGGGGTACACTGAAGCTTTCTTT

v_gene: TRBV11-2
abundance: -
d_gene: -
j_gene: TRBJ2-5
CDR3aa: CASSSRGDGQETQYF
CDR3nt: TGTGCCAGCAGCTCCCGAGGAGACGGGCAAGAGACCCAGTACTTC

v_gene: TRBV7-2
abundance: -
d_gene: -
j_gene: TRBJ2-1
CDR3aa: CASSLGDGNEQFF
CDR3nt: TGTGCCAGCAGCCTCGGGGACGGCAATGAGCAGTTCTTC

v_gene: TRBV7-2
abundance: few
d_gene: -
j_gene: TRBJ1-6
CDR3aa: CASSLDTVSPLHF
CDR3nt: TGTGCCAGCAGCTTAGATACAGTTTCACCCCTCCACTTT

v_gene: TRBV29-1
abundance: -
d_gene: -
j_gene: TRBJ2-7
CDR3aa: CSVEDRGDSYEQYF
CDR3nt: TGCAGCGTTGAAGATCGAGGGGATTCCTACGAGCAGTACTTC

v_gene: TRBV4-2
abundance: -
d_gene: -
j_gene: TRBJ1-2
CDR3aa: CASSQEEGSYGYTF
CDR3nt: TGTGCCAGCAGCCAAGAAGAGGGGTCCTATGGCTACACCTTC

v_gene: TRBV10-3
abundance: -
d_gene: TRBD2
j_gene: TRBJ2-5
CDR3aa: CAISESGGGVETQYF
CDR3nt: TGTGCCATCAGTGAGTCCGGCGGGGGGGTAGAGACCCAGTACTTC

v_gene: TRBV19
abundance: -
d_gene: -
j_gene: TRBJ2-5
CDR3aa: CASSIRAGSPETQYF
CDR3nt: TGTGCCAGTAGTATCCGTGCAGGGAGTCCAGAGACCCAGTACTTC

v_gene: TRBV4-1
abundance: once
d_gene: -
j_gene: TRBJ2-7
CDR3aa: CASSQEAGSHEQYF
CDR3nt: TGCGCCAGCAGCCAAGAAGCAGGTTCCCACGAGCAGTACTTC

v_gene: TRBV9
abundance: -
d_gene: -
j_gene: TRBJ2-3
CDR3aa: CASSVDGGTDTQYF
CDR3nt: TGTGCCAGCAGCGTAGACGGGGGAACAGATACGCAGTATTTT

v_gene: TRBV5-5
abundance: -
d_gene: -
j_gene: TRBJ2-1
CDR3aa: CASCATDTPYNEQFF
CDR3nt: TGTGCCAGCTGTGCGACGGACACACCCTACAATGAGCAGTTCTTC

v_gene: TRBV27
abundance: -
d_gene: TRBD2
j_gene: TRBJ2-7
CDR3aa: CASSSGTSGGAGFYEQYF
CDR3nt: TGTGCCAGCAGTTCCGGGACTAGCGGGGGGGCTGGGTTCTACGAGCAGTACTTC

v_gene: TRBV14
abundance: -
d_gene: -
j_gene: TRBJ2-2
CDR3aa: CASSRSHPTGELFF
CDR3nt: TGTGCCAGCAGCCGGTCCCACCCCACCGGGGAGCTGTTTTTT

v_gene: TRBV19
abundance: -
d_gene: -
j_gene: TRBJ2-7
CDR3aa: CASSRTTGNEQYF
CDR3nt: TGTGCCAGTAGTAGGACAACAGGGAACGAGCAGTACTTC

v_gene: TRBV7-9
abundance: -
d_gene: -
j_gene: TRBJ2-1
CDR3aa: CASSPPTAYNEQFF
CDR3nt: TGTGCCAGCAGCCCACCGACAGCCTACAATGAGCAGTTCTTC

v_gene: TRBV19
abundance: -
d_gene: -
j_gene: TRBJ2-1
CDR3aa: CASSRTNEQFF
CDR3nt: TGTGCCAGTAGTAGGACCAATGAGCAGTTCTTC

v_gene: TRBV29-1
abundance: -
d_gene: -
j_gene: TRBJ2-6
CDR3aa: CSVEDWDGHSGANVLTF
CDR3nt: TGCAGCGTTGAAGATTGGGATGGCCACTCTGGGGCCAACGTCCTGACTTTC

v_gene: TRBV27
abundance: -
d_gene: TRBD2
j_gene: TRBJ2-3
CDR3aa: CASSSGLAGFPDTQYF
CDR3nt: TGTGCCAGCAGTTCGGGACTAGCGGGATTCCCAGATACGCAGTATTTT

v_gene: TRBV7-2
abundance: few
d_gene: -
j_gene: TRBJ1-4
CDR3aa: CASSPPGTGEKLFF
CDR3nt: TGTGCCAGCAGCCCACCCGGGACGGGTGAAAAACTGTTTTTT

v_gene: TRBV4-1
abundance: -
d_gene: -
j_gene: TRBJ2-7
CDR3aa: CASSRDLGVGYSYEQYF
CDR3nt: TGCGCCAGCAGCCGGGATTTGGGTGTGGGATACTCCTACGAGCAGTACTTC

v_gene: TRBV2
abundance: -
d_gene: -
j_gene: TRBJ2-7
CDR3aa: CASSEPHVGPYEQYF
CDR3nt: TGTGCCAGCAGTGAACCACACGTGGGACCCTACGAGCAGTACTTC

v_gene: TRBV6-5
abundance: few
d_gene: -
j_gene: TRBJ1-1
CDR3aa: CASSYSFPRRNTEAFF
CDR3nt: TGTGCCAGCAGTTACTCGTTCCCCCGCAGGAACACTGAAGCTTTCTTT

v_gene: TRBV7-9
abundance: once
d_gene: -
j_gene: TRBJ2-7
CDR3aa: CASSSRGGAHSYEQYF
CDR3nt: TGTGCCAGCAGCTCGAGAGGGGGGGCCCACTCCTACGAGCAGTACTTC

v_gene: TRBV7-8
abundance: -
d_gene: TRBD1
j_gene: TRBJ2-5
CDR3aa: CASSYDRGKTQYF
CDR3nt: TGTGCCAGCAGCTACGACAGGGGGAAGACCCAGTACTTC

v_gene: TRBV4-3
abundance: -
d_gene: TRBD1
j_gene: TRBJ1-6
CDR3aa: CASSQWTGSDNSPLHF
CDR3nt: TGCGCCAGCAGCCAGTGGACAGGGAGTGATAATTCACCCCTCCACTTT

v_gene: TRBV5-6
abundance: -
d_gene: -
j_gene: TRBJ2-2
CDR3aa: CASSFGGNTGELFF
CDR3nt: TGTGCCAGCAGCTTTGGAGGGAACACCGGGGAGCTGTTTTTT

v_gene: TRBV7-9
abundance: -
d_gene: -
j_gene: TRBJ2-2
CDR3aa: CASSSGPENTGELFF
CDR3nt: TGTGCCAGCAGCTCAGGGCCCGAAAACACCGGGGAGCTGTTTTTT

v_gene: TRBV5-1
abundance: -
d_gene: TRBD1
j_gene: TRBJ2-7
CDR3aa: CASSSGTGGGEQYF
CDR3nt: TGCGCCAGCAGCTCCGGGACAGGGGGCGGGGAGCAGTACTTC

v_gene: TRBV27
abundance: -
d_gene: -
j_gene: TRBJ2-5
CDR3aa: CASSLGWEQETQYF
CDR3nt: TGTGCCAGCAGTTTAGGATGGGAACAAGAGACCCAGTACTTC

v_gene: TRBV7-9
abundance: -
d_gene: -
j_gene: TRBJ1-5
CDR3aa: CASSLGAENQPQHF
CDR3nt: TGTGCCAGCAGCTTAGGGGCGGAGAATCAGCCCCAGCATTTT

v_gene: TRBV11-2
abundance: -
d_gene: TRBD2
j_gene: TRBJ2-2
CDR3aa: CASSSTTRLAGGNTGELFF
CDR3nt: TGTGCCAGCAGCTCTACCACCCGACTAGCGGGGGGGAACACCGGGGAGCTGTTTTTT

v_gene: TRBV5-5
abundance: -
d_gene: TRBD1
j_gene: TRBJ2-5
CDR3aa: CASSVPGQGKETQYF
CDR3nt: TGTGCCAGCAGCGTTCCGGGACAGGGTAAAGAGACCCAGTACTTC

v_gene: TRBV7-2
abundance: -
d_gene: -
j_gene: TRBJ1-1
CDR3aa: CASSPGWGNTEAFF
CDR3nt: TGTGCCAGCAGTCCGGGTTGGGGGAACACTGAAGCTTTCTTT

v_gene: TRBV11-2
abundance: -
d_gene: -
j_gene: TRBJ2-3
CDR3aa: CASKGLTRDTQYF
CDR3nt: TGTGCCAGTAAGGGCCTAACGAGGGATACGCAGTATTTT

v_gene: TRBV10-2
abundance: -
d_gene: TRBD1
j_gene: TRBJ1-6
CDR3aa: CASSETRDSSSYNSPLHF
CDR3nt: TGCGCCAGCAGTGAGACCCGGGACAGTAGCTCCTATAATTCACCCCTCCACTTT

v_gene: TRBV6-5
abundance: -
d_gene: TRBD2
j_gene: TRBJ2-5
CDR3aa: CASRQRGGETQYF
CDR3nt: TGTGCCAGCAGGCAGCGGGGAGGAGAGACCCAGTACTTC

v_gene: TRBV7-9
abundance: few
d_gene: TRBD2
j_gene: TRBJ2-7
CDR3aa: CASAGVSSYEQYF
CDR3nt: TGTGCCAGCGCGGGGGTAAGCTCCTACGAGCAGTACTTC